This T cell receptor (beta chain) was obtained from a study of tumor and adjacent non-tumor tissue in lung cancer. Three rounds of nested PCR, following a modified ARM-PCR protocol, produced the TCRbeta library. TCRdb re-called the multiplex PCR reads with MiXCR, one entry per CDR3 protein. This sample has 60,000 to 65,000 distinct CDR3 sequences, with about 63% found just once. Study-level points and caveats: TCR diversity was significantly greater in tumor than normal lung tissue.

This sample's RNA came from whole unsorted tissue. This non-tumor lung sample came from over 3 cm beyond the tumor edge. In the case of this clonotype: Antigen: not known. A read error may be the cause here, since a much bigger clone is one base away.

The source material was distant non-tumor lung tissue. The receptor was derived from a man between 65 and 79 years old with non-small cell lung cancer.

The CDR3 spells CASSPITGGNTEVFF. As DNA, the CDR3 is TGTGCCAGCAGTCCGATTACAGGGGGGAACACTGAAGTTTTCTTT. The gene calls are TRBV28 and TRBJ1-1, with TRBD1 matching 8 bases. The CDR3 extends over 15 amino acids. Looked up from germline, CDR1 is MDHEN and CDR2 is SYDVKM.